This T cell receptor beta chain was sequenced in a study of blood T cell repertoires in COVID-19. Study as a whole: Sites across the United States, Italy and Spain contributed samples from acute and convalescent COVID-19. Nucleic acid was either cDNA or gDNA, and it came from T cells, B-cell-depleted T cells, or PBMCs.

Authors' data handling: The authors estimated nucleated cell counts from reference gene primer amplification. Sequencing used immunoSEQ multiplex PCR; TCRdb keeps in-frame clones, though not all of them. D and trimming were read from the DNA, whereas the V and J calls and clone size are those reported in that table. The sample shows some 44,000 clones, around 93% of them seen only once. Germline V gene lookup returns CDR1 MNHEY and CDR2 SVGAGI. This CDR3 has 13 amino acids. The ends were cut back, 6 bases at V and 6 bases at J, with 13 bases in the middle. Material for sequencing was peripheral blood. This TCR came from a human donor in a cohort sampled during active COVID-19. The chain carries TRBV6-5 and TRBJ2-3; D unclear. This chain's CDR3 is CASSPGARDTQYF. The CDR3, as DNA: TGTGCCAGCAGCCCCGGCGCTAGGGATACGCAGTATTTT.